This T cell receptor (beta chain) appears in the sequencing data of a study of cytomegalovirus exposure and HLA in healthy donors. Germline V gives CDR1 SGHTA, CDR2 FQGNSA. The V and J ends lost 1 base and 6 bases respectively, with 13 bases between them. CDR3 length: 15 amino acids. Study-level points and caveats: One later analysis reportedly identified an Asian-associated ancestry cluster that showed fewer N-insertions than the roughly 600-donor mean. The productive fraction for most TCR beta V segments was about 87% or about 30% in an earlier analysis. TRBV6-2, TRBV6-3 and some other V segments were unresolvable in 87-base-pair reads. Cytomegalovirus association was listed for 150 to 200 TCR beta chains.

The PCR ran on 60 Vbeta and 13 Jbeta primers. Method: immunoSEQ multiplex PCR; TCRdb's copy keeps in-frame clones and lacks some. This sample has approximately 60,000 clones, with 82% found just once. The sample holds a few counts of this clone. The antigen is unknown. The receptor was derived from a man between 25 and 39 years old in good health and CMV-seronegative. The chain is built from TRBV7-2 and TRBJ1-5; D might be TRBD1 (5 bases). The sample was PBMCs. Here the CDR3 DNA reads TGTGCCAGCAGCTTAGAGCAGGGAAGGGCTCAGCCCCAGCATTTT. This translates into CASSLEQGRAQPQHF.